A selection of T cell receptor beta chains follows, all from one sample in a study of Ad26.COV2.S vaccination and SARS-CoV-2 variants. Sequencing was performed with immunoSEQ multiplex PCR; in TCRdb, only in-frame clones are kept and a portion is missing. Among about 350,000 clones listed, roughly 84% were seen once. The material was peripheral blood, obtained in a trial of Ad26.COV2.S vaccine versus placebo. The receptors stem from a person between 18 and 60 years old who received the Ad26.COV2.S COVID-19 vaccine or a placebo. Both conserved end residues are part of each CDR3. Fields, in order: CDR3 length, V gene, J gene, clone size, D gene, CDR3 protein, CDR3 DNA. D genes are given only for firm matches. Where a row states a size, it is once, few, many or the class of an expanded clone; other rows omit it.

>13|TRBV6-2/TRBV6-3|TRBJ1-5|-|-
CASSLGSNQPQHF
TGTGCCAGCAGTTTAGGTAGCAATCAGCCCCAGCATTTT
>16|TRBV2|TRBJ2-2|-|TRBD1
CASSPPDRADTGELFF
TGTGCCAGCAGTCCTCCGGACAGGGCCGACACCGGGGAGCTGTTTTTT
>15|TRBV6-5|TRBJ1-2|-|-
CASSNHRAANYGYTF
TGTGCCAGCAGTAACCACAGGGCTGCTAACTATGGCTACACCTTC
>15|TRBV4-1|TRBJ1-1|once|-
CASSQGGGGNTEAFF
TGCGCCAGCAGCCAGGGGGGAGGAGGGAACACTGAAGCTTTCTTT
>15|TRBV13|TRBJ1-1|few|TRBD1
CASSNRRGMSTEAFF
TGTGCCAGCAGCAACCGCAGGGGGATGAGCACTGAAGCTTTCTTT
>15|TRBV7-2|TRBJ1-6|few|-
CASSLAGPPNSPLHF
TGTGCCAGCAGCTTAGCCGGGCCCCCGAATTCACCCCTCCACTTT
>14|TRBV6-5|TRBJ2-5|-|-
CASRTSGAWETQYF
TGTGCCAGCAGGACCTCGGGGGCGTGGGAGACCCAGTACTTC
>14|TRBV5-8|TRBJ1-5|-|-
CASSLATGIGAQHF
TGTGCCAGCAGCCTGGCTACAGGGATTGGGGCCCAGCATTTT
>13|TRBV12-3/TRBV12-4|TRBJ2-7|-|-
CASSLQGLREQYF
TGTGCCAGCAGTTTACAGGGCCTCCGGGAGCAGTACTTC
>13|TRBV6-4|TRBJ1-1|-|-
CASSAVMNTEAFF
TGTGCCAGCAGTGCCGTTATGAACACTGAAGCTTTCTTT
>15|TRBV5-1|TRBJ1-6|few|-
CASSSLNPDDSPLHF
TGCGCCAGCAGCTCTCTTAACCCGGATGATTCACCCCTCCACTTT
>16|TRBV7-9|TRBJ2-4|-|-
CASSLGNRVAKNIQYF
TGTGCCAGCAGCTTAGGGAACAGGGTGGCCAAAAACATTCAGTACTTC
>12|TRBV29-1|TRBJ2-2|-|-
CSVAGNTGELFF
TGCAGCGTGGCTGGGAACACCGGGGAGCTGTTTTTT
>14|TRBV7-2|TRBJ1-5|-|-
CASSLTDRNQPQHF
TGTGCCAGCAGCCTCACTGACAGGAATCAGCCCCAGCATTTT
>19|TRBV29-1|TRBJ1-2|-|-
CSVEDAPELIRLLGNGYTF
TGCAGCGTTGAAGATGCCCCAGAATTGATACGCCTCCTAGGAAATGGCTACACCTTC
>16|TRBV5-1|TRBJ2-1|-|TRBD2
CASSLHSRLAGNEQFF
TGCGCCAGCAGCTTGCATTCCCGACTAGCGGGAAATGAGCAGTTCTTC
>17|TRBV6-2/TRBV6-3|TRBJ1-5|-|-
CASSYSIFRGRNQPQHF
TGTGCCAGCAGTTACTCGATATTTCGGGGACGCAATCAGCCCCAGCATTTT
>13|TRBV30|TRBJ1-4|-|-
CAWRSQPNEKLFF
TGTGCCTGGAGGAGTCAGCCTAATGAAAAACTGTTTTTT
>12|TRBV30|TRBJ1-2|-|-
CAWRTDYYGYTF
TGTGCCTGGAGGACAGATTACTATGGCTACACCTTC
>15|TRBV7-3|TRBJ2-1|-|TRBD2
CASSFSGPSYNEQFF
TGTGCCAGCAGCTTTAGCGGGCCGTCCTACAATGAGCAGTTCTTC
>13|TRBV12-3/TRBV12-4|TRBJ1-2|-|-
CASSTFGARGYTF
TGTGCCAGCAGTACCTTTGGGGCTCGTGGCTACACCTTC
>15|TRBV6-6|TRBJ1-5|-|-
CATRGGAGSNQPQHF
TGTGCCACCCGGGGGGGCGCGGGTAGCAATCAGCCCCAGCATTTT
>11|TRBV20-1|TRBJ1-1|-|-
CSAQQQLEAFF
TGCAGTGCCCAACAACAGCTTGAAGCTTTCTTT
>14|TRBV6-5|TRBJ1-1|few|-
CASSYSVGITEAFF
TGTGCCAGCAGTTACAGTGTTGGGATCACTGAAGCTTTCTTT
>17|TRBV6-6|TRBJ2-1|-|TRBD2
CASSLLRGTSGVNEQFF
TGTGCCAGCAGTCTCCTGCGGGGAACTAGCGGGGTCAATGAGCAGTTCTTC
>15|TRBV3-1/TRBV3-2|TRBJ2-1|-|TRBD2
CASSQFSGDWNEQFF
TGTGCCAGCAGCCAGTTCAGCGGGGATTGGAATGAGCAGTTCTTC
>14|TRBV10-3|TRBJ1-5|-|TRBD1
CAISVTGADQPQHF
TGTGCCATCAGTGTGACAGGGGCGGATCAGCCCCAGCATTTT
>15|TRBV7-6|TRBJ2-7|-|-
CASSGRRSAPNEQYF
TGTGCCAGCAGCGGCCGCAGGAGTGCTCCCAACGAGCAGTACTTC
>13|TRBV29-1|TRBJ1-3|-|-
CSVVVNSGNTIYF
TGCAGCGTTGTAGTTAACTCTGGAAACACCATATATTTT
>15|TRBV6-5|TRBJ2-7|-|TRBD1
CASSAGNRGAYEQYF
TGTGCCAGCAGCGCAGGGAACAGGGGAGCCTACGAGCAGTACTTC
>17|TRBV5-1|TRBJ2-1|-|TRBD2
CASSSPLAGGLDNEQFF
TGCGCCAGCAGCTCCCCACTAGCGGGGGGCCTCGACAATGAGCAGTTCTTC
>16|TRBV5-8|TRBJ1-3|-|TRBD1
CASSLGDRGHGNTIYF
TGTGCCAGCAGCCTGGGGGACAGGGGTCATGGAAACACCATATATTTT
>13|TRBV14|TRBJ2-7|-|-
CASSGRESYEQYF
TGTGCCAGCAGCGGACGGGAGTCCTACGAGCAGTACTTC
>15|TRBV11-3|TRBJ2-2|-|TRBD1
CASSGQGGDAGELFF
TGTGCCAGCAGCGGACAGGGGGGAGATGCCGGGGAGCTGTTTTTT
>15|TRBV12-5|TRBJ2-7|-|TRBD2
CASGHGLANSYEQYF
TGTGCTAGTGGGCATGGACTAGCGAACTCCTACGAGCAGTACTTC
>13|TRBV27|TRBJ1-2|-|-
CASSYLESRGYTF
TGTGCCAGCAGTTATTTGGAGTCGAGAGGCTACACCTTC
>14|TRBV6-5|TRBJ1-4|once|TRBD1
CASSSDRFNEKLFF
TGTGCCAGCAGTTCGGACAGGTTTAATGAAAAACTGTTTTTT
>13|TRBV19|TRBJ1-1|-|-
CACRALKNTEAFF
TGTGCCTGCCGGGCCCTCAAGAACACTGAAGCTTTCTTT
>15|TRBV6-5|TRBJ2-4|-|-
CASSRGDRAKNIQYF
TGTGCCAGCTCGAGGGGGGACCGAGCCAAAAACATTCAGTACTTC
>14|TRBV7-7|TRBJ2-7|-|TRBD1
CASSLTGQGEKQYF
TGTGCTAGCAGCTTAACGGGACAGGGGGAAAAGCAGTACTTC
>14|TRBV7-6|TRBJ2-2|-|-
CASSLERRTGELFF
TGTGCCAGCAGCTTAGAAAGAAGGACCGGGGAGCTGTTTTTT
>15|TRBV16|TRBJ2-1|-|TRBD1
CASSQDRGSYNEQFF
TGTGCCAGCAGCCAAGACAGGGGATCCTACAATGAGCAGTTCTTC
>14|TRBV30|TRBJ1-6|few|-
CAWSEGLLDSPLHF
TGTGCCTGGAGTGAGGGGTTATTGGATTCACCCCTCCACTTT
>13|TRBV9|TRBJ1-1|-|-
CASSVGGSTEAFF
TGTGCCAGCTCGGTGGGAGGAAGCACTGAAGCTTTCTTT
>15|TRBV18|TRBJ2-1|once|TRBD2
CASSPGLAGGYEQFF
TGTGCCAGCTCACCAGGCCTAGCGGGGGGCTATGAGCAGTTCTTC
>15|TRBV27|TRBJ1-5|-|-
CASSFDGGSNQPQHF
TGTGCCAGCAGTTTCGATGGGGGGAGCAATCAGCCCCAGCATTTT
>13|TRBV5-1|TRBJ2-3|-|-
CASSLGGADTQYF
TGCGCCAGCAGCTTGGGTGGGGCAGATACGCAGTATTTT
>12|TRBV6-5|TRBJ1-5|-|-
CASQGRGQPQHF
TGTGCCAGTCAGGGCAGGGGTCAGCCCCAGCATTTT